Following are 17 T cell receptor beta chains from one sample sequenced in a study of blood T cells in healthy people across ages. The use of a sample-barcoded 5' primer and a J-beta primer mix characterized a second PCR of roughly 6 to 11 cycles. A single record per CDR3 protein comes from TCRdb applying MiXCR to the 5' RACE reads. The table lists 650,000 to 1,000,000 distinct CDR3 sequences, about 36% of them singletons. The sample consisted of blood. The receptor source for this set is a man younger than 35 in good health.

At least ten counts were recorded for this clonotype. The chain has TRBV6-2 or TRBV6-3 and TRBJ2-5; 9 nucleotides line up with TRBD1. This CDR3 is 19 amino acids long. V shed 2 bases, J shed 2 bases, and the junction held 15 bases outside the gene matches. CDR1 is MNHEY and CDR2 is SVGEGT in the germline V gene. The DNA of the CDR3 is TGTGCCAGCAGTTACCCTAAAACGGCCGGGACAGGGAATCAAGAGACCCAGTACTTC. Its translation: CASSYPKTAGTGNQETQYF.

The rearrangement joins TRBV18 to TRBJ1-5; D not certain. Trimming shortened V by 2 bases and J by 7 bases, and 15 bases separated the two germline ends. The germline gives CDR1 KGHSH, CDR2 LQKENI. CDR3 length equals 15 residues. The CDR3: CASSPGQAFNQPQHF. CDR3 DNA sequence: TGTGCCAGCTCACCAGGCCAGGCTTTTAACCAGCCCCAGCATTTT.

The CDR3 sequence is CASSIGGTKNIQYF. The CDR3, as DNA: TGCGCCAGCAGCATCGGGGGAACCAAAAACATTCAGTACTTC. The genes are TRBV5-1 and TRBJ2-4, with D possibly being TRBD2 (6 bases). This CDR3 spans 14 amino acids. Between the trimmed V and J ends, which lost 4 bases and 2 bases, there was a span of 10 bases. Per the germline V gene, CDR1 is SGHRS and CDR2 is YFSETQ. Together with reference TRBV5-1 and TRBJ2-4, the CDR3 gives the full variable domain: KAGVTQTPRYLIKTRGQQVTLSCSPISGHRSVSWYQQTPGQGLQFLFEYFSETQRNKGNFPGRFSGRQFSNSRSEMNVSTLELGDSALYLCASSIGGTKNIQYFGAGTRLSVL.

V gene TRBV27 combines with J gene TRBJ2-7; TRBD1 is a possible D gene (6 bases). CDR1 and CDR2 (germline): MNHEY, SMNVEV (reference sequence). Trimming pared 4 bases from V and 0 bases from J, leaving 16 bases between. The CDR3 consists of 16 residues. CDR3 residues: CASSYQTGNFSYEQYF. Here the CDR3 DNA reads TGTGCCAGCAGTTACCAGACAGGTAATTTCTCCTACGAGCAGTACTTC.

About this clonotype itself: A read error may explain this, as a much larger clone is one base away. The rearrangement joins TRBV6-5 to TRBJ2-7; D might be TRBD2 (5 bases). In germline, CDR1 is MNHEY, CDR2 SVGAGI. Trimming removed 6 bases from V and 7 bases from J, with 25 bases in between. The CDR3 runs to 16 residues. Here the CDR3 DNA reads TGTGCCAGCAGCCGCCTAGGAGCGGTCACCTACAATGAGCAGTACTTC. Encoded protein: CASSRLGAVTYNEQYF.

This clonotype was recorded a few times. CDR3 sequence reads: CASSFDRGANEQFF. In nucleotides, the CDR3 is TGTGCCAGCAGCTTTGATCGGGGAGCCAATGAGCAGTTCTTC. This chain uses TRBV5-6 with TRBJ2-1, with D perhaps TRBD2 (5 bases). CDR1 is SGHDT and CDR2 is YYEEEE in the germline V gene. CDR3 length: 14 residues. Trimming removed 2 bases from V and 6 bases from J, with 12 bases in between.

For the CDR3, the DNA is TGCGTGCGGGTGGGGGGTGCCCACAATGAGCAGTTCTTC. This gives the protein CVRVGGAHNEQFF. The chain has TRBV4-3 and TRBJ2-1; a possible D gene is TRBD2 (6 bases). CDR1 LGHNA and CDR2 YSLEER come from the germline V gene. The CDR3 covers 13 residues.

This clonotype was observed many times. The chain is built from TRBV9 and TRBJ2-3, with D perhaps matching TRBD2 (6 bases). V lost 2 bases, J lost 1 base, and 11 bases lay in between. Germline CDR1 reads SGDLS; CDR2 reads YYNGEE. The CDR3 consists of 15 residues. The CDR3 DNA reads as TGTGCCAGCAGCGTTGACAGCGGGCGCACAGATACGCAGTATTTT. Its translation is CASSVDSGRTDTQYF.

Many counts were recorded for this clonotype. The rearrangement joins TRBV3-1 to TRBJ2-1, with D tentatively TRBD2 (6 bases). The CDR3 has 13 residues. From germline, CDR1 is LGHDT and CDR2 YNNKEL (reference sequence). V lost 4 bases and J 7 bases, leaving 11 bases between the germline ends. This CDR3 reads CASSPGAENEQFF. CDR3 sequence (DNA): TGTGCCAGCAGCCCGGGAGCGGAGAATGAGCAGTTCTTC.

The chain combines TRBV7-9 with TRBJ1-2; D is ambiguous. V lost 5 bases and J lost 0, with 7 bases in between. The germline gives CDR1 SEHNR, CDR2 FQNEAQ (reference sequence). CDR3 length: 13 residues. The CDR3 DNA follows: TGTGCCAGCAGCGTACGGCCTAACTATGGCTACACCTTC. It specifies CASSVRPNYGYTF.

The chain joins TRBV14 to TRBJ2-3; no clear D gene. V was clipped by 1 base and J by 6 bases, with 8 bases between them. Per the germline V gene, CDR1 is SGHDN and CDR2 is FVKESK. The CDR3 sequence is 13 residues long. This chain's CDR3 is CASSQGLLDTQYF. The DNA for the CDR3 is TGTGCCAGCAGCCAAGGGTTATTGGATACGCAGTATTTT.

This chain uses TRBV12-3 or TRBV12-4 with TRBJ1-1; 9 bases are shared with TRBD1. The trim removed 6 bases at V and 7 bases at J, leaving 6 bases unmatched. The CDR3 sequence is 13 residues long. CDR3 protein: CASRGQGHGEAFF. The CDR3, as DNA: TGTGCCAGCAGGGGACAGGGCCACGGTGAAGCTTTCTTT.

At least ten counts were recorded for this clonotype. The genes are TRBV5-1 and TRBJ2-3; 8 positions agree with TRBD1. The J segment lost 5 bases and the V segment lost 4 bases, leaving 9 bases of the junction unmatched. The CDR3 extends over 15 amino acids. In germline, CDR1 is SGHRS, CDR2 YFSETQ. This CDR3 reads CASSKAQGAGDTQYF. CDR3 coding DNA: TGCGCCAGCAGCAAGGCGCAGGGGGCAGGAGATACGCAGTATTTT.

This clonotype occurred a few times. This chain joins TRBV4-2 and TRBJ1-2, with D possibly matching TRBD1 (6 bases). V was pared by 6 bases and J by 8 bases, with 16 bases between. Per the germline V gene, CDR1 is LGHNA and CDR2 is YNFKEQ. This CDR3 is built from 13 residues. CDR3 DNA: TGTGCCAGCAGACTACAGGGTATTGGAGGCTACACCTTC. Its translation is CASRLQGIGGYTF.

This chain uses TRBV14 with TRBJ1-2; tentative D call: TRBD1 (5 bases). CDR1 and CDR2 (germline): SGHDN, FVKESK. CDR3 length: 13 amino acids. The V end lost 3 bases, the J end lost 4 bases, and 9 bases lay between the germline ends. CDR3 sequence (DNA): TGTGCCAGCAGCCACGACAGTGTCTATGGCTACACCTTC. It translates to CASSHDSVYGYTF.

A remark on this clonotype: A much larger clone sits a single nucleotide away, making a read error possible. The chain carries TRBV5-1 and TRBJ2-1, with D hard to call. Germline CDR1 is SGHRS and CDR2 is YFSETQ. This CDR3 is 14 amino acids long. V shed 2 bases and J shed 10 bases, with 16 bases lying between them. The CDR3 reads CASSLHNGGGEQFF. The CDR3 DNA reads as TGCGCCAGCAGCTTACATAACGGTGGTGGCGAGCAGTTCTTC. The full variable domain, its missing parts supplied by reference TRBV5-1 and TRBJ2-1, is KAGVTQTPRYLIKTRGQQVTLSCSPISGHRSVSWYQQTPGQGLQFLFEYFSETQRNKGNFPGRFSGRQFSNSRSEMNVSTLELGDSALYLCASSLHNGGGEQFFGPGTRLTVL.

This clonotype was seen ten or more times. V usage is TRBV12-3 or TRBV12-4 and J usage is TRBJ2-1; D is uncertain. Trimming stripped 3 bases from V and 8 bases from J, with 5 bases between. This CDR3 has 11 residues. The CDR3 DNA reads as TGTGCCAGCAGTTTTACCGATGAGCAGTTCTTC. It is translated as CASSFTDEQFF.